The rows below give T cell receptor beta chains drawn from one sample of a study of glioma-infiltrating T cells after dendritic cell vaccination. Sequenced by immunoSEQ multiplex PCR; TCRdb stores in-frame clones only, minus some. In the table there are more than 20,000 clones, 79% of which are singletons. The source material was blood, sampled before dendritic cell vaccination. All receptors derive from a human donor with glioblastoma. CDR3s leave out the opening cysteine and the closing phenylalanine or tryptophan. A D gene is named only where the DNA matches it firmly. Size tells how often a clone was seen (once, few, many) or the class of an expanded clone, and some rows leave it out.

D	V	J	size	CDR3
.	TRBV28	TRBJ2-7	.	ASSPRREQY
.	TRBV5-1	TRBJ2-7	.	ASSSGGHYEQY
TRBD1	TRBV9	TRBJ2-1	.	ASSARDRPYNEQF
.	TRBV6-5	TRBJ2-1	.	ASSYPAAALYNEQF
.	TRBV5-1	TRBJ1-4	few	ASSLEAVPGLF
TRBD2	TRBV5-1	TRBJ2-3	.	ASSLAGTSGTDTQY
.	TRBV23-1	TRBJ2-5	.	ASSRRTPIRERAQETQY
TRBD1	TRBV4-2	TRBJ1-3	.	ASSQGPGQGNTIY
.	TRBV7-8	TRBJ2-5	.	ASSLGGRAETQY
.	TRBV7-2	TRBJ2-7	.	ASSLIDQGHEQY
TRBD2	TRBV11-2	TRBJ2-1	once	ASSLLGGRAYNEQF
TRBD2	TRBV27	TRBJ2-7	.	ASSLGSGDISYEQY
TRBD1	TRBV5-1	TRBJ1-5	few	ASSPGTGGVGSNQPQH
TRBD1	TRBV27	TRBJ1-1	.	ASSSRHEDREEAF
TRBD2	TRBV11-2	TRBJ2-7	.	ASSITSSGRSLRGGEQY
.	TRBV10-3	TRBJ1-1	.	AISPEGF
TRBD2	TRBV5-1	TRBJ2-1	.	ASRSSAGAYNEQF
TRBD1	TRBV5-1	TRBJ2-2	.	ASSFKTGVDGELF
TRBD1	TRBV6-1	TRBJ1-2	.	ASSLSTDRVGYT
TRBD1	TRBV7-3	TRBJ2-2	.	ASSSGTGGTGELF
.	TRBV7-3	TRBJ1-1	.	ASSLGANTEAF
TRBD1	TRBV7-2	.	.	ASSGTGYEQY
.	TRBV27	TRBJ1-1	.	ASSWGGGRTEAF
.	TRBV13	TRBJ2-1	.	ASSLAGNEQF
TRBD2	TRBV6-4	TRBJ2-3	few	ASSDSAGADTQY
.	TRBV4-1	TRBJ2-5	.	ASSPVGQETQY
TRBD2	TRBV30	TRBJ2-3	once	AWSAIPGLAGGTDTQY
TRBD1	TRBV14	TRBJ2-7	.	ASSRGQGPYEQY
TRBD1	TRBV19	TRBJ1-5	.	ASSIGGTAVQPQH
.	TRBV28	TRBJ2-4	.	ASSLDSNIQY